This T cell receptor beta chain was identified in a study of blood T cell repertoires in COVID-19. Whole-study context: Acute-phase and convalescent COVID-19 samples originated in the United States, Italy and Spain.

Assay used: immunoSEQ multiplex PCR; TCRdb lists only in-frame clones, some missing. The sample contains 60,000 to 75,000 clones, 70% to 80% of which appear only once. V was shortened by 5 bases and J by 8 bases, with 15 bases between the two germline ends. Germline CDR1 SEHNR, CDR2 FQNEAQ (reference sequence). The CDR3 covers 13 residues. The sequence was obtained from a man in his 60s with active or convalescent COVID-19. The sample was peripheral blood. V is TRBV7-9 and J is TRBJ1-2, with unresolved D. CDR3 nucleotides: TGTGCCAGCAGCCTGCAAGAAGCGGGAGGCTACACCTTC. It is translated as CASSLQEAGGYTF.